In this sample, the clone carrying this T cell receptor beta chain turned up many times. Germline CDR1 reads SQVTM; CDR2 reads ANQGSEA. This CDR3 is 16 amino acids long. V was pared by 1 base and J by 5 bases, with 18 bases between. This specimen belongs to a study of read filtering for tumor transcriptome and immune sequencing. Across the whole study: The cohort had over 16 men and over twelve women aged about 45 to 80, mean about 70 years. TCR-mapped reads were about 3.5 to 10.27 million with IR-seq versus about 85 to 1273 with RNA-seq.

Bone marrow was sampled from every patient at the time of active disease. From about 400 ng of RNA, a library with molecular barcoded alpha/delta and beta/gamma adaptors was made. MiXCR, run by TCRdb on the reads, gives a single entry per CDR3 protein. The table has 100,000 to 150,000 distinct CDR3 sequences, over 10% seen once; the top ten hold approximately 8%. This TCR derives from a donor aged 40 or older with multiple myeloma. The chain joins TRBV29-1 to TRBJ2-1, with D maybe TRBD1 (6 bases). Sequenced: a population of CD138-negative cells sorted from bone marrow. CDR3 residues: CSVEGKQGALNNEQFF. CDR3 DNA sequence: TGCAGCGTTGAAGGGAAACAGGGCGCCCTAAACAATGAGCAGTTCTTC.